A selection of T cell receptor beta chains follows, all from one sample in a study of cytomegalovirus exposure and HLA in healthy donors. TCRdb's table, derived via immunoSEQ multiplex PCR, lists solely in-frame clones and lacks some. In the table there are 75,000 to 90,000 clones, around 73% of which are singletons. Material: PBMCs. The receptors originated from a woman aged 35 to 49 in good health and CMV-seropositive. CDR3s include the opening cysteine and the closing phenylalanine or tryptophan. A D gene is named only where the DNA matches it firmly. A clone size is listed for some rows: how often the clone was seen (once, few, many), or a class if it is expanded.

v_call: TRBV7-8
cdr3_length: 17
j_call: TRBJ1-5
d_call: TRBD1
clone_size: NA
cdr3_aa: CASSLGTGGNSNQPQHF
cdr3_nt: TGTGCCAGCAGCCTCGGGACAGGGGGCAATAGCAATCAGCCCCAGCATTTT

v_call: TRBV19
cdr3_length: 14
j_call: TRBJ2-2
d_call: NA
clone_size: NA
cdr3_aa: CASSRQENTRELFF
cdr3_nt: TGTGCCAGTAGTAGACAGGAAAACACCCGGGAGCTGTTTTTT

v_call: TRBV4-3
cdr3_length: 15
j_call: TRBJ1-2
d_call: NA
clone_size: NA
cdr3_aa: CASSQDYGNGNGYTF
cdr3_nt: TGCGCCAGCAGCCAAGATTACGGGAACGGGAATGGCTACACCTTC

v_call: TRBV4-1
cdr3_length: 13
j_call: TRBJ2-3
d_call: NA
clone_size: NA
cdr3_aa: CASSQAPGFAQYF
cdr3_nt: TGCGCCAGCAGCCAAGCCCCAGGGTTCGCGCAGTATTTT

v_call: TRBV27
cdr3_length: 12
j_call: TRBJ2-7
d_call: NA
clone_size: NA
cdr3_aa: CASSRDSYEQYF
cdr3_nt: TGTGCCAGCAGCCGAGACTCCTACGAGCAGTACTTC

v_call: TRBV7-2
cdr3_length: 15
j_call: TRBJ2-5
d_call: TRBD2
clone_size: few
cdr3_aa: CASSLGLAGGETQYF
cdr3_nt: TGTGCCAGCAGCTTAGGACTAGCGGGGGGAGAGACCCAGTACTTC

v_call: TRBV4-2
cdr3_length: 15
j_call: TRBJ2-7
d_call: NA
clone_size: NA
cdr3_aa: CASSQGPGDSYEQYF
cdr3_nt: TGTGCCAGCAGCCAAGGTCCAGGCGATTCCTACGAGCAGTACTTC

v_call: TRBV5-1
cdr3_length: 15
j_call: TRBJ2-1
d_call: TRBD1
clone_size: NA
cdr3_aa: CASSSRNRGHNEQFF
cdr3_nt: TGCGCCAGCAGCTCCCGAAACAGGGGGCACAATGAGCAGTTCTTC

v_call: TRBV5-1
cdr3_length: 16
j_call: TRBJ1-2
d_call: TRBD1
clone_size: NA
cdr3_aa: CASSDSQGEINYGYTF
cdr3_nt: TGCGCCAGCAGCGACTCACAGGGGGAGATTAACTATGGCTACACCTTC

v_call: TRBV10-3
cdr3_length: 14
j_call: TRBJ2-5
d_call: TRBD2
clone_size: NA
cdr3_aa: CAINRGGAEETQYF
cdr3_nt: TGTGCCATCAATAGGGGAGGGGCAGAAGAGACCCAGTACTTC

v_call: TRBV5-1
cdr3_length: 15
j_call: TRBJ2-1
d_call: NA
clone_size: NA
cdr3_aa: CASSLEASSYNEQFF
cdr3_nt: TGCGCCAGCAGCTTGGAAGCGTCTTCCTACAATGAGCAGTTCTTC

v_call: TRBV7-2
cdr3_length: 14
j_call: TRBJ1-5
d_call: TRBD1
clone_size: NA
cdr3_aa: CASSLRQGDQPQHF
cdr3_nt: TGTGCCAGCAGCTTAAGACAGGGGGATCAGCCCCAGCATTTT

v_call: TRBV4-2
cdr3_length: 12
j_call: TRBJ1-2
d_call: NA
clone_size: NA
cdr3_aa: CASRGGNYGYTF
cdr3_nt: TGTGCCAGCCGTGGCGGGAACTATGGCTACACCTTC

v_call: TRBV19
cdr3_length: 16
j_call: TRBJ1-5
d_call: NA
clone_size: NA
cdr3_aa: CASSPGGDRGNQPQHF
cdr3_nt: TGTGCCAGTAGTCCGGGGGGGGACCGAGGCAATCAGCCCCAGCATTTT

v_call: TRBV19
cdr3_length: 16
j_call: TRBJ2-2
d_call: TRBD1
clone_size: NA
cdr3_aa: CASTLSGTVNTGELFF
cdr3_nt: TGTGCCAGTACCCTATCAGGGACAGTGAACACCGGGGAGCTGTTTTTT

v_call: TRBV6-4
cdr3_length: 16
j_call: TRBJ2-6
d_call: TRBD1
clone_size: few
cdr3_aa: CASSDGRGQGANVLTF
cdr3_nt: TGTGCCAGCAGTGATGGAAGGGGGCAGGGGGCCAACGTCCTGACTTTC

v_call: TRBV7-8
cdr3_length: 13
j_call: TRBJ1-5
d_call: NA
clone_size: few
cdr3_aa: CASSLGGPRPQHF
cdr3_nt: TGTGCCAGCAGCTTAGGGGGGCCCCGGCCCCAGCATTTT

v_call: TRBV6-1
cdr3_length: 13
j_call: TRBJ1-1
d_call: TRBD1
clone_size: NA
cdr3_aa: CASTRDRGAEAFF
cdr3_nt: TGTGCCAGCACACGGGACAGGGGGGCTGAAGCTTTCTTT

v_call: TRBV19
cdr3_length: 16
j_call: TRBJ1-5
d_call: TRBD1
clone_size: NA
cdr3_aa: CASRGGRVFQSEAQHF
cdr3_nt: TGTGCCAGTAGAGGGGGCAGGGTCTTCCAATCAGAGGCCCAGCATTTT

v_call: TRBV25-1
cdr3_length: 15
j_call: TRBJ2-7
d_call: NA
clone_size: NA
cdr3_aa: CASSDPGTDTYEQYF
cdr3_nt: TGTGCCAGCAGTGACCCCGGGACTGATACCTACGAGCAGTACTTC

v_call: TRBV5-1
cdr3_length: 14
j_call: TRBJ1-1
d_call: NA
clone_size: once
cdr3_aa: CASSLGGANTEAFF
cdr3_nt: TGCGCCAGCAGCTTGGGCGGGGCGAACACTGAAGCTTTCTTT

v_call: TRBV27
cdr3_length: 14
j_call: TRBJ1-1
d_call: NA
clone_size: NA
cdr3_aa: CASSLGRGNTEAFF
cdr3_nt: TGTGCCAGCAGTTTGGGGAGGGGGAACACTGAAGCTTTCTTT

v_call: TRBV18
cdr3_length: 13
j_call: TRBJ2-1
d_call: NA
clone_size: NA
cdr3_aa: CASSPYSNNEQFF
cdr3_nt: TGTGCCAGCTCACCATACAGCAACAATGAGCAGTTCTTC

v_call: TRBV18
cdr3_length: 18
j_call: TRBJ1-6
d_call: NA
clone_size: NA
cdr3_aa: CASSPVTGSSSYNSPLHF
cdr3_nt: TGTGCCAGCTCACCTGTTACAGGGTCCAGCTCCTATAATTCACCCCTCCACTTT

v_call: TRBV14
cdr3_length: 13
j_call: TRBJ2-5
d_call: NA
clone_size: NA
cdr3_aa: CASSQDWAKTQYF
cdr3_nt: TGTGCCAGCAGCCAAGATTGGGCCAAGACCCAGTACTTC

v_call: TRBV29-1
cdr3_length: 11
j_call: TRBJ2-4
d_call: TRBD1
clone_size: NA
cdr3_aa: CSVLQGRIQYF
cdr3_nt: TGCAGCGTCCTACAGGGGCGGATTCAGTACTTC

v_call: TRBV20-1
cdr3_length: 11
j_call: TRBJ2-4
d_call: TRBD2
clone_size: NA
cdr3_aa: CSASVERGQYF
cdr3_nt: TGCAGTGCTAGCGTCGAGCGGGGGCAGTACTTC

v_call: TRBV18
cdr3_length: 14
j_call: TRBJ2-7
d_call: NA
clone_size: NA
cdr3_aa: CASSPSQGPYEQYF
cdr3_nt: TGTGCCAGCTCACCATCGCAGGGCCCCTACGAGCAGTACTTC

v_call: TRBV5-1
cdr3_length: 17
j_call: TRBJ1-1
d_call: TRBD1
clone_size: NA
cdr3_aa: CASSLAGGSSGDTEAFF
cdr3_nt: TGCGCCAGCAGCTTAGCAGGGGGCTCGAGCGGAGACACTGAAGCTTTCTTT